Listed here are 3 T cell receptor beta chains from one sample, sequenced in a study of cytotoxic CD8 clonotypes in ibrutinib-treated CLL. Clones were read by immunoSEQ multiplex PCR, and TCRdb kept only the in-frame ones, dropping some. The sample consists of around 52,000 clones, 56% of them appearing once. This material consisted of PBMCs, taken after 24 months of ibrutinib treatment. All receptors come from a human donor with chronic lymphocytic leukemia.

The rearrangement uses TRBV9 and TRBJ2-7; 8 nucleotides align to TRBD2. The CDR3 totals 14 residues. Per germline, CDR1 SGDLS and CDR2 YYNGEE. V trimming: 10 bases; J trimming: 4 bases; junction bases outside the gene matches: 13. Here the CDR3 DNA reads TGTGCCGACCGGCAACCTAGCGGGCTATACGAGCAGTACTTC. It is translated as CADRQPSGLYEQYF.

This clone was found a few times. J is TRBJ1-1 and V is TRBV27; a weak D match, TRBD1 (5 bases). The CDR3 runs 16 residues. CDR1 is MNHEY, CDR2 SMNVEV, per germline (reference sequence). Trimming stripped 0 bases from V and 4 bases from J, with 15 bases between. The CDR3 nucleotides read TGTGCCAGCAGTTTATCCTTCAGGGTAATAGGCACTGAAGCTTTCTTT. Translation: CASSLSFRVIGTEAFF.

The V and J genes are TRBV4-2 and TRBJ2-7; 7 positions agree with TRBD2. Trimming cost V 0 bases and J 13 bases; bases outside gene matches: 12. Germline lookup yields CDR1 LGHNA and CDR2 YNFKEQ. The CDR3 consists of 14 residues. The CDR3 sequence: CASSQDGGSGPSYF. The DNA of the CDR3 is TGTGCCAGCAGCCAAGATGGGGGTAGCGGGCCATCTTACTTC.